This T cell receptor (beta chain) was sequenced in a study of blood T cell repertoires in COVID-19. Study background: Donors in the United States, Italy and Spain gave samples during acute or convalescent COVID-19. In each case, the material was cDNA or gDNA derived from T cells, B-cell-depleted T cells, or PBMCs.

Assay used: immunoSEQ multiplex PCR; TCRdb lists only in-frame clones, some missing. There are 400,000 to 450,000 clones in the sample; roughly 90% occur only once, and approximately 1.5% lies in the top ten. CDR3 length: 15 residues. Germline V lookup: CDR1 SGHTA, CDR2 FQGNSA. The junction had 9 bases not matched to a gene; V was cut back by 2 bases and J by 6 bases. This sequence was found in a woman between 35 and 50 years old with COVID-19, enrolled during active disease. This chain links TRBV7-2 with TRBJ2-7; 8 bases line up with TRBD2. Sequencing was done on a sample of peripheral blood. CDR3 sequence (DNA): TGTGCCAGCAGCTTACCGGGGGGGCGCGGACGCGAGCAGTACTTC. This sequence encodes CASSLPGGRGREQYF.